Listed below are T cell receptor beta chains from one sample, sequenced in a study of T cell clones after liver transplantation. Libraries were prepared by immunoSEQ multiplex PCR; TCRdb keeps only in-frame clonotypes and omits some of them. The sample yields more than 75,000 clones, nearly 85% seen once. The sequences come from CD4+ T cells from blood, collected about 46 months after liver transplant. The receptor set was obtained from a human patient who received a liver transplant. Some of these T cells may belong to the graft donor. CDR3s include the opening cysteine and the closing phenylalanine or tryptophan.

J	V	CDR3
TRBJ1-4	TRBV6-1	CASGRTGTMEKLFF
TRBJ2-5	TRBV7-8	CASSLLNPGQGDF
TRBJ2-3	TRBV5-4	CASSGTGSWGRADTQYF
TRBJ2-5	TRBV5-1	CASSTEGLAGGPSGTQYF
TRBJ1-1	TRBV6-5	CASSANWDGNTEAFF
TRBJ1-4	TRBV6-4	CASRRQSPNEKLFF
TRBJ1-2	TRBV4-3	CASSQNRQFGYTF
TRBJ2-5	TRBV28	CASSFRETQYF
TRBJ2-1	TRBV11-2	CASTTGTSGGYNEQFF
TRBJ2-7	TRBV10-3	CAISLTRVNYEQYF
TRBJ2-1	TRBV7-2	CASTLLVGNEQFF
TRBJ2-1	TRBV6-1	CASSDEDRGVYNEQFF
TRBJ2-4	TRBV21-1	CASILREGF
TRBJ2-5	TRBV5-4	CASSLAETQYF
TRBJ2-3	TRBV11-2	CASSLDGTGSTDTQYF
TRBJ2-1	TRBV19	CASSADGLSLINEQFF
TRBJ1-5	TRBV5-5	CASSLDAGNQPQHF
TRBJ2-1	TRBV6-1	CASSEEGGRARNEQFF
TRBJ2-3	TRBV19	CASSITKSRDTQYF
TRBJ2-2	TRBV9	CASSAFSGSPTGELFF
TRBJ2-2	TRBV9	CASSARDGRNGELFF
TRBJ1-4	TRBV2	CASSEALRGEKLFF
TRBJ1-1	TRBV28	CASMAGGWVMNTEAFF
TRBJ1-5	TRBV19	CASSLTVNSNQPQHF
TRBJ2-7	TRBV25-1	CASSRTGVSYEQYF